One and the same sample provided the 6 T cell receptor beta chains below, sequenced in a study of T cell responses to AZD1222 COVID-19 vaccine. Data came from immunoSEQ multiplex PCR; TCRdb stores just in-frame clones and leaves some out. The profile shows roughly 120,000 clones, approximately 90% of them singletons. Sequenced here: peripheral blood, sampled on day 0 of AZD1222 vaccination. Receptors were obtained from an adult in good health.

This chain links TRBV6-5 with TRBJ2-1; 7 nucleotides agree with TRBD2. Germline V gives CDR1 MNHEY, CDR2 SVGAGI. V lost 8 bases, J lost 5 bases, and 9 bases stayed unmatched. This CDR3 comprises 14 residues. CDR3 amino acids: CASGERAGDNEQFF. The CDR3 DNA reads TGTGCCAGCGGAGAGCGGGCGGGGGACAATGAGCAGTTCTTC.

This clone was counted a few times. The rearrangement joins TRBV11-3 to TRBJ1-5; perhaps TRBD1 as D (5 bases). V shed 3 bases and J shed 2 bases, with 17 bases lying between them. The CDR3 length is 17 residues. CDR1 and CDR2 from the germline V gene are SGHNT and YENEEA. CDR3 in amino acids: CASSLSWGECCNQPQHF. CDR3 bases: TGTGCCAGCAGCTTGTCCTGGGGGGAATGTTGCAATCAGCCCCAGCATTTT.

The chain carries TRBV7-3 and TRBJ2-2, with D uncertain. This CDR3 is 13 amino acids long. Trimming removed 5 bases at V and 5 bases at J, with 9 bases between. Looked up from germline, CDR1 is SGHTA and CDR2 is FQGTGA. In DNA form, the CDR3 reads TGTGCCAGCAGCGACCAGGATACCGGGGAGCTGTTTTTT. This encodes CASSDQDTGELFF.

Here the CDR3 DNA reads TGTGCCAGCAGCAAACAAGGGGCCCCCGGGGAGCTGTTTTTT. Amino acids: CASSKQGAPGELFF. The chain employs TRBV11-2 and TRBJ2-2; the D gene is possibly TRBD1 (5 bases). V lost 5 bases and J lost 6, with 13 bases in between. CDR3 length: 14 residues. The germline V gene encodes CDR1 SGHAT and CDR2 FQNNGV. The variable domain in full, completed from reference TRBV11-2 and TRBJ2-2, reads EAGVAQSPRYKIIEKRQSVAFWCNPISGHATLYWYQQILGQGPKLLIQFQNNGVVDDSQLPKDRFSAERLKGVDSTLKIQPAKLEDSAVYLCASSKQGAPGELFFGEGSRLTVL.

This clone showed up just once. This rearrangement joins TRBV29-1 to TRBJ2-5, with D hard to call. Germline-derived CDR1 and CDR2 are SQVTM and ANQGSEA. The germline V and J ends were trimmed by 6 bases and 2 bases, with 16 bases remaining between them. The CDR3 extends over 14 amino acids. In DNA form, the CDR3 reads TGCAGCGTCCCGATGGATAGGGCTCAAGAGACCCAGTACTTC. Amino acid sequence: CSVPMDRAQETQYF.

J is TRBJ1-1 and V is TRBV14; perhaps TRBD1 as D (6 bases). This CDR3 is built from 14 residues. V dropped 3 bases and J dropped 5 bases, with 13 bases sitting between them. CDR1 is SGHDN, CDR2 FVKESK, per germline. The CDR3 reads CASSQLDSKTEAFF. The CDR3 DNA is TGTGCCAGCAGCCAGTTGGACAGTAAGACTGAAGCTTTCTTT.